This record looks at one T cell receptor beta chain sequence and its context. Its antigen specificity is not known. Base quality data are lacking; no much larger clone is found one base away. V is pared back by 4 bases and J by 6 bases, with 16 bases lying between the germline termini. Taken from cysteine to phenylalanine, the CDR3 has 14 residues. Only the CDR3 part of the read is kept: 42 bases, read in frame from the first base. Sequences SGHRS (CDR1) and YFSETQ (CDR2) are obtained from the germline V gene. The cohort consisted of approximately 690 healthy bone marrow donors. At the time of sampling, all cohort members were nominally healthy, though unrecorded immune exposures were likely present. The donor was CMV seropositive and belonged to the group of some 290 seropositive cohort members. Every donor gave a peripheral blood sample, and the peripheral blood mononuclear cells from that sample were used for TCR beta sequencing. The Qiagen DNeasy Blood Extraction Kit was used to extract genomic DNA from the blood cell samples.

This sample is part of a study of cytomegalovirus exposure and HLA in healthy donors (dated by TCRdb to about 2017). For context, the study as a whole: An earlier analysis of several hundred of the donors reported roughly 300 Gb of sequence data and 117 million unique TCR beta sequences obtained from some 170 million T cells. All discovery cohort repertoires had been generated using a single sequencing platform. Typing coverage differed by locus: A, B, C, DRB1 and DQB1 were typed in roughly 620-630 donors, DQA1 in 500 to 550, DPA1 in some 610, and DPB1 in 472. Donor age, sex, ethnicity and CMV serostatus were compiled together with the repertoire data. The T cell repertoires of 670 or so subjects were profiled by immunosequencing and related to cytomegalovirus serostatus. In the later analysis, no new phenotypic data were used to find candidate immune exposures; instead, reliance was placed on TCR beta sequences and their occurrence across donors. To predict cytomegalovirus infection status, the study brought together high-throughput TCR immunosequencing, statistical association of individual TCRs with disease status, and machine learning. The study was designed to test whether signatures of past pathogen exposure could be identified by cataloging public T cell receptors. Because of strong linkage in the cohort, roughly five DR-DQ haplotypes were treated as single units for association and clustering. HLA typing included class I and class II loci at four-digit resolution. In a later analysis, previously published TCR beta repertoires from about 640 donors were re-analyzed and high-resolution HLA genotyping was added so that TCR occurrence patterns could be studied. Across roughly 420 genotyped donors of the cohort, an average of about 250,000 unique TCR beta nucleotide sequences per donor were sequenced, and roughly a sixth of those sequences were non-productive. The genetic ancestry cluster associated with self-reported Caucasian donors included 80% to 90% of the roughly 400 genotyped donors. A later genetic analysis took genome-wide SNP genotypes for about 65% of the 666 donors and used that subset as a discovery cohort. Besides the first cohort of approximately 710 subjects, a separate validation cohort made up of 120 different subjects was used. An early release that covered 500 to 800 HLA-typed donors contained about 300 gigabases of sequencing data and about 84 million unique TCR sequences. In an earlier analysis of 587 of the donors, high-throughput TCR beta sequencing was used to judge whether each TCR beta V gene segment behaved as functional or pseudogenic. On the study overall, not on this receptor specifically: The study gave a list of around 170 TCR beta chains associated with cytomegalovirus. In a later genetic analysis, fewer N-insertions in productive TCRs were reported among donors in an Asian-associated ancestry cluster than the roughly 700-donor mean. The 87-base-pair reads could not distinguish some IMGT-functional V segments, including TRBV6-2 and TRBV6-3, so those segments were excluded. When HLA alleles, especially DR and DQ, strongly co-occurred, TCR associations were difficult to assign to individual alleles. Because HLA typing was unavailable for some donors at each locus, only the typed subset was used in association tests. A few of the identified cytomegalovirus-associated TCR beta chains were confirmed in vitro to be specific for cytomegalovirus antigens. In both the original and validation cohorts, the classifier was reported to diagnose cytomegalovirus status with high specificity and sensitivity. A later analysis found that HLA-associated TCR beta chains were more clonally expanded and had lower generation probabilities than equally common non-associated chains. Roughly uniform sequencing depth across donors was assumed in presence/absence analyses, although this assumption may not hold. Linkage disequilibrium might explain the correlated functional status among segregating V segments, but an unknown experimental factor could not be ruled out. Immune exposure information for the cohort was limited to CMV serostatus. Seventeen rarely observed V segments, including chromosome 9 orphons, were excluded from the earlier analysis of a few hundred of the donors because counts were too low. A later genetic analysis associated a missense DCLRE1C variant with V-gene and J-gene trimming of TCR beta chains, and an independent cohort replicated the association. In a later analysis, several top co-occurrence clusters were reported to appear linked to parvovirus B19, influenza, CMV and Epstein-Barr virus. Across donors, most TCR sequences were observed very rarely, whereas some public TCRs were present in many individuals. The authors suggested that the approach could potentially be extended to other disease states and immunological phenotypes. In a later analysis, most CMV-associated TCR beta chains were found to appear HLA-restricted, with HLA associations seemingly driven largely by CMV exposure. The cohort was sequenced for TCR beta chains only, and without alpha or paired-chain data the features that could be detected were limited. According to a later analysis, TCR association rates differed among HLA loci, with DRB1 alleles showing the most associated TCRs and HLA-C alleles showing the fewest. In a later analysis, 16,951 TCR beta sequences were associated with specific HLA alleles at a false discovery rate of 0.05. A further reported finding was that TCR beta sequences accurately predicted the HLA-A and HLA-B alleles for most subjects in the first cohort. A cluster of highly shared sequence variants was judged likely to represent a technical artifact of the sequencing pipeline. In an earlier analysis of more than 450 of the donors, most TCR beta V segments were observed in productive rearrangements about 90% or about 30% of the time, broadly matching IMGT annotations.

Receptor amplification or capture employed the immunoSEQ multiplex PCR assay. For the multiplex PCR, a mixture combining 60 forward primers for TCR Vbeta segments and 13 reverse primers for TCR Jbeta segments was used. Amplification of the CDR3 region of rearranged TCR beta genes was performed with a multiplex PCR assay on genomic DNA. On the Illumina HiSeq System, the amplified TCR beta libraries were sequenced as 87-base-pair reads. The published analysis was carried out like this. In a later analysis, 80 million or so unique TCR beta chains were counted across the 500 to 850 repertoires, and approximately 9.9 million of these chains were shared by at least two donors. To remove PCR and sequencing errors, raw reads were error-corrected and collapsed into unique sequences using a nearest-neighbor algorithm that merged closely related sequences. CDR3 sequences were aligned to IMGT reference sequences to assign V, D and J gene segments. For a sequence to be retained, at least a six-nucleotide match to both a V gene segment and a J gene segment was required. A rearrangement was called productive if the CDR3 had no stop codons and remained in frame with V and J, and every other rearrangement was called non-productive. Following IMGT convention, CDR3 was defined as the stretch from the second conserved V-encoded cysteine to the conserved J-encoded phenylalanine. In an earlier analysis of around 640 of the donors, sequences lacking an unambiguous match to a single V gene segment were excluded. In an earlier analysis of approximately 560 of the donors, a V segment was called functional when productive rearrangements were above 56.7%, and segregating when the standard deviation between donors exceeded 5%. A statistical classification framework was developed to diagnose cytomegalovirus status using the catalog of TCR beta chain sequences. In a later analysis, V and J genes were assigned by comparing TCR nucleotide sequences against IMGT/GENE-DB human TR gene sequences. A later analysis assigned CDR3 sequences and most-parsimonious VDJ recombination scenarios with the TCRdist pipeline. In a later analysis, each TCR beta chain was defined by its CDR3 amino acid sequence together with its V-gene family, and reads without a unique V-gene family were excluded. As a way to deal with suspected cross-contamination and a sequencing artifact, a later analysis dropped 450 to 600 nucleotide sequences that were highly shared and had low generation probability. In a later analysis, a clonal expansion index was calculated for each public chain from normalized within-repertoire ranks of inferred template counts. In a later analysis, generation probabilities were computed using a VDJ recombination model fitted to out-of-frame rearrangements, and the results were checked against IGoR. A later analysis scored TCR-TCR, TCR-HLA and TCR-CMV co-occurrence with hypergeometric tests, applying a repertoire-size bias correction to TCR pairs. In a later analysis, false discovery rates were estimated by permuting HLA or CMV assignments 20 times. In a later analysis, co-occurring TCRs were grouped using DBSCAN, with TCRdist sequence similarity added in when clustering inside HLA-allele-positive subsets. Co-occurrence clustering excluded repertoires with fewer than 30,000 or more than 120,000 public chains, plus five with anomalous nucleotide sharing. TCRdb stores this immuneACCESS table with in-frame sequences only. Part of the clones is absent; in the studies checked, under half of the shortfall reflects unresolved V genes, and no reason is known for the rest. That table is the source of V, J and clone size, and D and trimming were worked out from the DNA. The sample yields about 170,000 clones; 85% were counted once. The ten largest clones add up to about 2.4% of the sample.

The sequencing sample was made of PBMCs. This receptor chain uses TRBV5-1 and TRBJ1-1, and possibly TRBD1, on 5 matching bases. The clonotype originates from a man aged 25 to 40 in good health and CMV-seropositive. The CDR3 reads as follows: CASSGHPGTSEAFF. In nucleotides, the sequence is TGCGCCAGCAGCGGCCATCCCGGGACTTCTGAAGCTTTCTTT. Beyond the CDR3, the reference TRBV5-1 and TRBJ1-1 genes provide the residues; the full variable domain reads: KAGVTQTPRYLIKTRGQQVTLSCSPISGHRSVSWYQQTPGQGLQFLFEYFSETQRNKGNFPGRFSGRQFSNSRSEMNVSTLELGDSALYLCASSGHPGTSEAFFGQGTRLTVV.